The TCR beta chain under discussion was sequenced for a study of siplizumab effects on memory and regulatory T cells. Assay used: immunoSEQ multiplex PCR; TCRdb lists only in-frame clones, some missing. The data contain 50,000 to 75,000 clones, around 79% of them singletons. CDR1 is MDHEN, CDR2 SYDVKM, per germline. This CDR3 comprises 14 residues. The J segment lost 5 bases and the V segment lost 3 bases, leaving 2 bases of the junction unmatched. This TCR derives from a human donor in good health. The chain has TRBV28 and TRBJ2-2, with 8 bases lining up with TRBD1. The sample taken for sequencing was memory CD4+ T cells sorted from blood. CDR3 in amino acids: CASSFRTGTGELFF. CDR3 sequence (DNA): TGTGCCAGCAGTTTCAGGACAGGGACCGGGGAGCTGTTTTTT.